This T cell receptor beta chain was documented in a study of PD-1 blockade in classical Hodgkin lymphoma. Study as a whole: Once every 2 weeks, patients received intravenous nivolumab at 3 mg/kg.

The CDR3 has 15 amino acids. The time point: cycle 4 day 1 (C4D1), after more than 5 weeks of nivolumab. All patients experienced relapse after autologous stem cell transplantation, and brentuximab vedotin exposure was variable. Relapsed/refractory classical Hodgkin lymphoma patients had complete, partial or progressive responses. Assay used: immunoSEQ multiplex PCR; TCRdb lists only in-frame clones, some missing. The data contain about 47,000 clones, 80% of them singletons. Comment on this clone: The antigen remains unidentified.

General study findings and limits: Some patients began nivolumab under 1 year after ASCT. These patients were excluded from later analyses. While CD8+ TCR diversity did not rise significantly by C4D1, CD4+ TCR diversity did.

The clonotype comes from a human donor with classical Hodgkin lymphoma. The gene calls are TRBV21-1 and TRBJ1-5; TRBD1, the D gene given by the table, was not confirmed from the DNA. TRBV21-1 is assigned pseudogene status. The input for sequencing was peripheral blood mononuclear cells (PBMCs), taken before the fourth cycle of nivolumab. The CDR3 DNA reads as TGTGCCAGCAGCTCGGACAGGGGTAGCAATCAGCCCCAGCATTTT. Its translation: CASSSDRGSNQPQHF.